This TCR beta chain was obtained from a study of regulatory T cells in long-lasting Graves disease. For the study at large: Over-5-year antithyroid drug use with positive TSH receptor antibodies defined persistent Graves' disease in the study.

Arm-PCR of CDR3 regions and iRepertoire HTBI primers were the basis on which TCR beta libraries were built. TCRdb processed the multiplex PCR reads anew with MiXCR; each CDR3 protein has one entry. The sample carries 430,000 or so distinct CDR3 sequences, about 21% recorded once. Time point: persistent/refractory GD, antithyroid drugs over 5 years with positive TRAb. Isolated PBMC RNA provided the starting material for the TCR library. General study points: For persistent Graves' patients, TCR diversity was lower than for newly diagnosed ones.

Germline V gene lookup returns CDR1 DFQATT and CDR2 SNEGSKA (reference sequence). CDR3 size: 14 residues. V gave up 8 bases and J gave up 1 base; unmatched junction bases: 9. This clonotype was detected only a few times. Its target is not known. The sample here was peripheral blood mononuclear cells (PBMCs), taken when the disease was refractory, from a patient treated with antithyroid drugs. This clonotype was obtained from a female donor with Graves disease. This chain uses TRBV20-1 with TRBJ2-7; 9 bases are shared with TRBD2. The chain's CDR3 is CSTDLAGESYEQYF. The CDR3, as DNA: TGCAGTACCGACTTAGCGGGAGAATCCTACGAGCAGTACTTC.